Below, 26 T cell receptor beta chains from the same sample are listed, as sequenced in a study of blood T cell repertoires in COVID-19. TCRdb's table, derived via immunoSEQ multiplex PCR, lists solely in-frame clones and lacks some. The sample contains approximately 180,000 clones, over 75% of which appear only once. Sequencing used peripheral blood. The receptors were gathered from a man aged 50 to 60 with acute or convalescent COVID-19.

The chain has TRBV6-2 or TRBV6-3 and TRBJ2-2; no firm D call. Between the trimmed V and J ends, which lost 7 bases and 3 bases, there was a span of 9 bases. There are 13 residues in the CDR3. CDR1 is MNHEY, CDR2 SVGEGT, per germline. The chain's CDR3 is CASTPLDTGELFF. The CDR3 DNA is TGTGCCAGCACCCCACTCGACACCGGGGAGCTGTTTTTT.

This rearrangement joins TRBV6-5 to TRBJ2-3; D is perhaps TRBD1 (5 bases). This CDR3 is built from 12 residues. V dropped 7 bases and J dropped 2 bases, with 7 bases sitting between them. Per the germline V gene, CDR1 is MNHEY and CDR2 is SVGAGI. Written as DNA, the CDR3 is TGTGCCAGCAAAGGGGCCACAGATACGCAGTATTTT. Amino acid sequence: CASKGATDTQYF.

The CDR3 sequence is CASSMRQGSYEQYF. The CDR3 DNA follows: TGTGCCAGCAGTATGAGACAGGGATCCTACGAGCAGTACTTC. The genes are TRBV27 and TRBJ2-7; 7 nucleotides agree with TRBD1. The CDR3 covers 14 residues. CDR1 MNHEY and CDR2 SMNVEV come from the germline V gene (reference sequence). V shed 5 bases, J shed 1 base, and the junction held 5 bases outside the gene matches.

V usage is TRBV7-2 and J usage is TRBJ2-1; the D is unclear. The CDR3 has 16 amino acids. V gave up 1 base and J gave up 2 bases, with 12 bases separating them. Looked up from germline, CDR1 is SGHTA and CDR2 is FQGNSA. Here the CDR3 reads CASSLGSAAAYNEQFF. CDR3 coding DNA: TGTGCCAGCAGCTTAGGGTCTGCGGCGGCCTACAATGAGCAGTTCTTC.

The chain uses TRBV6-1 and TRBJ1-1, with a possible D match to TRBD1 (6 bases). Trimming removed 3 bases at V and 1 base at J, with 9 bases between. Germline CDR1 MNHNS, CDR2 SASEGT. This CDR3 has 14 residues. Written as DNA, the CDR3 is TGTGCCAGCAGTGATCGGGACACGAACACTGAAGCTTTCTTT. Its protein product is CASSDRDTNTEAFF.

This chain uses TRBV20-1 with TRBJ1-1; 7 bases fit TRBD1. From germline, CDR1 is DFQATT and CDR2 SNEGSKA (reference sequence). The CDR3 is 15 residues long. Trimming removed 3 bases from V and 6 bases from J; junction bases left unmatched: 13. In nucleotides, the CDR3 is TGCAGTGCTAGTCCCACACAGGGGCCCGACGCTGAAGCTTTCTTT. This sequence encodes CSASPTQGPDAEAFF.

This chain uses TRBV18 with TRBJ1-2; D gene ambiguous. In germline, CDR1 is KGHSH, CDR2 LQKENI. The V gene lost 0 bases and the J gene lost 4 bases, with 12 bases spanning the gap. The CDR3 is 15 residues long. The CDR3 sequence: CASSPPNGLPYGYTF. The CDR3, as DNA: TGTGCCAGCTCACCACCGAACGGACTCCCCTATGGCTACACCTTC.

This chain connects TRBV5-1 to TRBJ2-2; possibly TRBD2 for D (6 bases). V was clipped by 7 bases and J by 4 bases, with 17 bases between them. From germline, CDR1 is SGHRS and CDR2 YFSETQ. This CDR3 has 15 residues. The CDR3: CASALPGGRTGELFF. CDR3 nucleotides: TGCGCCAGCGCTCTGCCCGGGGGTCGCACCGGGGAGCTGTTTTTT.

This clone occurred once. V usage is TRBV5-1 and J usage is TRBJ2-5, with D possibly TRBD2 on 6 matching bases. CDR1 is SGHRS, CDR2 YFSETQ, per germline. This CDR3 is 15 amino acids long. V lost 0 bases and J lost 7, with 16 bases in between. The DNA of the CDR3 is TGCGCCAGCAGCTTGGTTCGGACTACCCCAGGGACCCAGTACTTC. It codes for CASSLVRTTPGTQYF.

CDR3 protein: CASTLWDSKGTEAFF. As DNA, the CDR3 is TGTGCCAGCACCTTGTGGGACAGCAAGGGAACTGAAGCTTTCTTT. The genes are TRBV7-2 and TRBJ1-1; 7 positions match TRBD1. This CDR3 contains 15 residues. V trimming: 7 bases; J trimming: 5 bases; junction bases outside the gene matches: 13. From germline, CDR1 is SGHTA and CDR2 FQGNSA.

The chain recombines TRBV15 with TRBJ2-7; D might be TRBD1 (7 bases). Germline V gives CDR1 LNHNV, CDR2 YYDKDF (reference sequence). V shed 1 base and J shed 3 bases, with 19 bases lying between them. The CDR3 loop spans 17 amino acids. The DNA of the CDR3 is TGTGCCACCAGCAGAGTCCCGAATAGCAGGGGGGTCTACGAGCAGTACTTC. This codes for CATSRVPNSRGVYEQYF. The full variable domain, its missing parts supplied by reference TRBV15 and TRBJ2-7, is DAMVIQNPRYQVTQFGKPVTLSCSQTLNHNVMYWYQQKSSQAPKLLFHYYDKDFNNEADTPDNFQSRRPNTSFCFLDIRSPGLGDTAMYLCATSRVPNSRGVYEQYFGPGTRLTVT.

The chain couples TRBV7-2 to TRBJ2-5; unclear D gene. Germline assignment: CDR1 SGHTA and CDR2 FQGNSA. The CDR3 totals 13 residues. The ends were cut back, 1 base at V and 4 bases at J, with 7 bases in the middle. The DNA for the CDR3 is TGTGCCAGCAGCTTAGATGTGGCAGAGACCCAGTACTTC. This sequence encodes CASSLDVAETQYF.

The CDR3: CASSTGDTNEKLFF. CDR3 DNA sequence: TGTGCCAGCAGCACAGGGGACACTAATGAAAAACTGTTTTTT. V usage is TRBV6-5 and J usage is TRBJ1-4, with 7 bases lining up with TRBD1. With V trimmed by 6 bases and J by 2 bases, 3 bases remained unmatched. The CDR3 totals 14 residues. Germline V gene lookup returns CDR1 MNHEY and CDR2 SVGAGI.

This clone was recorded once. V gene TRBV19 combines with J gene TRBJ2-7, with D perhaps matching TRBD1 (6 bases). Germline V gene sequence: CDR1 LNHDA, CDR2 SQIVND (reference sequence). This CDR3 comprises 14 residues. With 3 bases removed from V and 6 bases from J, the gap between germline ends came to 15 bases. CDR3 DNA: TGTGCCAGTAGTATTGCCGCAGGGGACGTCGAGCAGTACTTC. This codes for CASSIAAGDVEQYF. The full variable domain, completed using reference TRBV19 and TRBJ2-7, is DGGITQSPKYLFRKEGQNVTLSCEQNLNHDAMYWYRQDPGQGLRLIYYSQIVNDFQKGDIAEGYSVSREKKESFPLTVTSAQKNPTAFYLCASSIAAGDVEQYFGPGTRLTVT.

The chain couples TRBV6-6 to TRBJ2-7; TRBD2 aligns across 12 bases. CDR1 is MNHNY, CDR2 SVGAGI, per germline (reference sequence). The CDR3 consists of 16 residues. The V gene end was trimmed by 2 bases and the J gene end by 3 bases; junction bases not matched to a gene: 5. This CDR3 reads CASSYKPGLAGYEQYF. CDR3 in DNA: TGTGCCAGCAGTTACAAACCGGGACTAGCGGGCTACGAGCAGTACTTC.

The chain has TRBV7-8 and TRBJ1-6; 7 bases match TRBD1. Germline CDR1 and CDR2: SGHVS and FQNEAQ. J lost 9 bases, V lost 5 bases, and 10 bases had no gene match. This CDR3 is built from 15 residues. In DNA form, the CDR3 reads TGTGCCAGCAGCCGAGGACTCTCAGGGGGTTCACCCCTCCACTTT. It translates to CASSRGLSGGSPLHF.

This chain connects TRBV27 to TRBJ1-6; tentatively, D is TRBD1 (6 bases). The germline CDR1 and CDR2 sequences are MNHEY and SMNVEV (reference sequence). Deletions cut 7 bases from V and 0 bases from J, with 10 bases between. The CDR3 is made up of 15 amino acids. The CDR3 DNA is TGTGCCAGCAAGATCAGGGGCTCCTATAATTCACCCCTCCACTTT. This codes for CASKIRGSYNSPLHF.

The CDR3 coding sequence is TGTGCCAGCAGCCAATCGATGACAGACACCGGGGAGCTGTTTTTT. Translation: CASSQSMTDTGELFF. The J gene is TRBJ2-2, the V gene TRBV16; D might be TRBD1 (5 bases). Trimming took off 0 bases at V and 3 bases at J, with 8 bases between the two ends. The CDR3 consists of 15 residues. Germline V lookup: CDR1 KGHSY, CDR2 FQNENV.

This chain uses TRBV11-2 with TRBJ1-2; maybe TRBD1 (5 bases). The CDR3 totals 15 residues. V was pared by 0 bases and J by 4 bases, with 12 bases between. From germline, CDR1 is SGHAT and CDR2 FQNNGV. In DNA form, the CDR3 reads TGTGCCAGCAGCTTAGATCCCAGGGAGGCCTATGGCTACACCTTC. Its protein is CASSLDPREAYGYTF. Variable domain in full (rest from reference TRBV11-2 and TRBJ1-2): EAGVAQSPRYKIIEKRQSVAFWCNPISGHATLYWYQQILGQGPKLLIQFQNNGVVDDSQLPKDRFSAERLKGVDSTLKIQPAKLEDSAVYLCASSLDPREAYGYTFGSGTRLTVV.

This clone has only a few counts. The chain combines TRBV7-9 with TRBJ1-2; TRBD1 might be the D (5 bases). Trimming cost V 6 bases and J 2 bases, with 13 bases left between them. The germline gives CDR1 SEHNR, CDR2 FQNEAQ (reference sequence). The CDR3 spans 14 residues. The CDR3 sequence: CASSSGAWNYGYTF. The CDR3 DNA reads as TGTGCCAGCAGTTCTGGGGCCTGGAACTATGGCTACACCTTC.

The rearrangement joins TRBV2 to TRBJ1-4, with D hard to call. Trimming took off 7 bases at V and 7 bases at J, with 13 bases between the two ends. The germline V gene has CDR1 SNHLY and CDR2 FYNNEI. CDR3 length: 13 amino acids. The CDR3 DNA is TGTGCCAGCAAGAACGAGGGATTTGAAAAACTGTTTTTT. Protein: CASKNEGFEKLFF.

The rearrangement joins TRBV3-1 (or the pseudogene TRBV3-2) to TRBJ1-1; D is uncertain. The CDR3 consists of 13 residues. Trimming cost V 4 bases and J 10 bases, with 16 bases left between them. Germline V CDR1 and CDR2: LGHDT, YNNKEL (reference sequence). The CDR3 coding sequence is TGTGCCAGCAGCCCCGAGCTGTCCGGAGGAGCTTTCTTT. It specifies CASSPELSGGAFF.

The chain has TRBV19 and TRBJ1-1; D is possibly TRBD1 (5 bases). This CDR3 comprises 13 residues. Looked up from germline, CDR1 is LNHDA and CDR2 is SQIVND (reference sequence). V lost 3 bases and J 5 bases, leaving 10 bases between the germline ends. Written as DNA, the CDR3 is TGTGCCAGTAGTATGAAGGGGTGGACTGAAGCTTTCTTT. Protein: CASSMKGWTEAFF.

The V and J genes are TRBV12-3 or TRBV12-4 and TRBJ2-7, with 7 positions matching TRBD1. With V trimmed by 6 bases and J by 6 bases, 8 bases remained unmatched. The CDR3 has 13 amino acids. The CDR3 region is CASSKDRIFEQYF. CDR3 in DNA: TGTGCCAGCAGCAAGGACAGGATCTTCGAGCAGTACTTC.

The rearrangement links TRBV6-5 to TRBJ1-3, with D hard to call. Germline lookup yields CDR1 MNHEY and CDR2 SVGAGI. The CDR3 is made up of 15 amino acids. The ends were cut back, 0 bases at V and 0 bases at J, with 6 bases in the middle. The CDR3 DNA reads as TGTGCCAGCAGTTACTCGTACAGCTCTGGAAACACCATATATTTT. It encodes CASSYSYSSGNTIYF.

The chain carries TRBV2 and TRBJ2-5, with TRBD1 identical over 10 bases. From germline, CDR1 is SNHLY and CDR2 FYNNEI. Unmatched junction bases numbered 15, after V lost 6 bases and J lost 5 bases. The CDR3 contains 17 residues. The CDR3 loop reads CASSRNAGTGEGETQYF. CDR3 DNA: TGTGCCAGCAGCAGAAATGCCGGGACAGGGGAAGGGGAGACCCAGTACTTC.